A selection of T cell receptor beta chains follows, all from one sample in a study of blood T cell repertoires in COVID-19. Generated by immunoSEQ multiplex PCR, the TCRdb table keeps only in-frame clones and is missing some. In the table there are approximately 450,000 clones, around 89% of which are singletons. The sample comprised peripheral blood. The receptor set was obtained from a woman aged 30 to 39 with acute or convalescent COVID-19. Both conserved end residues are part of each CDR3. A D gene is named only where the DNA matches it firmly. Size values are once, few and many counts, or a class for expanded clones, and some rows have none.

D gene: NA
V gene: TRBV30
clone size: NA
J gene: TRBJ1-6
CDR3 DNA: TGTGCCTCCGGGATTAATTCACCCCTCCACTTT
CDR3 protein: CASGINSPLHF

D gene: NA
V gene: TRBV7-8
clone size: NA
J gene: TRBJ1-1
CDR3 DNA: TGTGCCAGCAGCTTAGAGGGGGGGAGGAACACTGAAGCTTTCTTT
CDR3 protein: CASSLEGGRNTEAFF

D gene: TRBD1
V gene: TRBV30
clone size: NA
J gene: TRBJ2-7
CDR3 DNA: TGTGCCTGGAGTGACCCTGGACAGGGGGCTATGTACGAGCAGTACTTC
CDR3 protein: CAWSDPGQGAMYEQYF

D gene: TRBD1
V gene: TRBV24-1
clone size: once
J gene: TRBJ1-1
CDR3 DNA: TGTGCCACCAGTGATCAGGACAGGGTGGCTTTCTTT
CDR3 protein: CATSDQDRVAFF

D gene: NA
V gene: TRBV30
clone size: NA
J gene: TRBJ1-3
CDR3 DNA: TGTGCCTGGACCGCAGGGGTAGGAGACACCATATATTTT
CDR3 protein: CAWTAGVGDTIYF

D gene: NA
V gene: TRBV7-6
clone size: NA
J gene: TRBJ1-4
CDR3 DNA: TGTGCCAGCACTCCGTCCACAGGGTCTAATGAAAAACTGTTTTTT
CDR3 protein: CASTPSTGSNEKLFF

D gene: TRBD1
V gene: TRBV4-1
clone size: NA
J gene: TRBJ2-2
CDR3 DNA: TGCGCCAGCAGCCAAGGGAGGGGTGGGACAGGCCTCACCGGGGAGCTGTTTTTT
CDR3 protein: CASSQGRGGTGLTGELFF

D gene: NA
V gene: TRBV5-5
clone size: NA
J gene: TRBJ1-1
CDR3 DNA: TGTGCCAGCAGCAAACAACCTACAGGGAAGCCAAGCGGCACTGAAGCTTTCTTT
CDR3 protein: CASSKQPTGKPSGTEAFF

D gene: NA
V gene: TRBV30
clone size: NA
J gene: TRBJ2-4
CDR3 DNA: TGTGCCTGGAGTGTTCCCGGACTAGCCAAAAACATTCAGTACTTC
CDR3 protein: CAWSVPGLAKNIQYF

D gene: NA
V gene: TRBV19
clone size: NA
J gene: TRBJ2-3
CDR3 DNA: TGTGCCAGTAGTATAGGGGCGTCGATATTCACAGATACGCAGTATTTT
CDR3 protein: CASSIGASIFTDTQYF

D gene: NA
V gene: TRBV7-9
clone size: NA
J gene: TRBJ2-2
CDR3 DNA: TGTGCCAGCAGCTTAGGAGGGCGTACCGGGGAGCTGTTTTTT
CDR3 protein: CASSLGGRTGELFF

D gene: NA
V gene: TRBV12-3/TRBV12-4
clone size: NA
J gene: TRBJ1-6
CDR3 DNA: TGTGCCAGCAGTTTAGGAACGCAGGTTGACCTCCACTTT
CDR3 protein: CASSLGTQVDLHF

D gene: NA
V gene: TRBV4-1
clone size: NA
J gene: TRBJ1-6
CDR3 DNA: TGCGCCAGCAGCCGGGAAGGGTGGACAGAACTTAATTCACCCCTCCACTTT
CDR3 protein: CASSREGWTELNSPLHF

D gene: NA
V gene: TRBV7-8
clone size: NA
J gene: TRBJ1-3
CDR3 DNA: TGTGCCAGCAGCTTAACAGGGTCAGGAAACACCATATATTTT
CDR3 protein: CASSLTGSGNTIYF

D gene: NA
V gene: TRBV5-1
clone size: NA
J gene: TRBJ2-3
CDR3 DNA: TGCGCCAGCAGCTCGGAGGGGAATACGCAGTATTTT
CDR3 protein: CASSSEGNTQYF

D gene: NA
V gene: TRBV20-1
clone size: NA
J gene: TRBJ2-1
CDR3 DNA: TGCAGTGCCGTAGCGTTGGATGAGCAGTTCTTC
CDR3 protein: CSAVALDEQFF